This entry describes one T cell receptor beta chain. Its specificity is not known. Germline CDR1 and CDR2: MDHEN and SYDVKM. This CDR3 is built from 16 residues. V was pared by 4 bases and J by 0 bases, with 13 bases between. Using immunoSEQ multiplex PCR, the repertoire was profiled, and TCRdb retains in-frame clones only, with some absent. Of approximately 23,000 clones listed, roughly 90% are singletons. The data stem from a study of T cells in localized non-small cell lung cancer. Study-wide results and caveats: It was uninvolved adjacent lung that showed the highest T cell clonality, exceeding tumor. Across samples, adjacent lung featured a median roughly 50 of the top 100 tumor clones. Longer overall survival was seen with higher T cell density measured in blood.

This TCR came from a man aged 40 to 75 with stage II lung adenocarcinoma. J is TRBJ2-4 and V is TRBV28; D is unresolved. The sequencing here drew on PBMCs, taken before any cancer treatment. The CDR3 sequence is CASSSVGNLAKNIQYF. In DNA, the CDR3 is TGTGCCAGCAGTTCGGTTGGGAACTTAGCCAAAAACATTCAGTACTTC.